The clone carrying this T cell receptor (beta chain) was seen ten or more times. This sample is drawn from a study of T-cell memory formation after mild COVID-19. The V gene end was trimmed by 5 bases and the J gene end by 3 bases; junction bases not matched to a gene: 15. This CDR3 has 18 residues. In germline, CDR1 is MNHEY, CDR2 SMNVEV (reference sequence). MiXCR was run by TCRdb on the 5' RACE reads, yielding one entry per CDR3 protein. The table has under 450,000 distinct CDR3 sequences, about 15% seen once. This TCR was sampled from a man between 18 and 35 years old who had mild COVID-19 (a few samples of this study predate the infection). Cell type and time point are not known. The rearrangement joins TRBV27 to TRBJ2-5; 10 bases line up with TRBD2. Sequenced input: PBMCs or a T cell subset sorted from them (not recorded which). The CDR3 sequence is CASSGRGLAVFDKETQYF. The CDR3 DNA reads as TGTGCCAGCAGTGGTCGAGGACTAGCGGTTTTTGATAAAGAGACCCAGTACTTC.